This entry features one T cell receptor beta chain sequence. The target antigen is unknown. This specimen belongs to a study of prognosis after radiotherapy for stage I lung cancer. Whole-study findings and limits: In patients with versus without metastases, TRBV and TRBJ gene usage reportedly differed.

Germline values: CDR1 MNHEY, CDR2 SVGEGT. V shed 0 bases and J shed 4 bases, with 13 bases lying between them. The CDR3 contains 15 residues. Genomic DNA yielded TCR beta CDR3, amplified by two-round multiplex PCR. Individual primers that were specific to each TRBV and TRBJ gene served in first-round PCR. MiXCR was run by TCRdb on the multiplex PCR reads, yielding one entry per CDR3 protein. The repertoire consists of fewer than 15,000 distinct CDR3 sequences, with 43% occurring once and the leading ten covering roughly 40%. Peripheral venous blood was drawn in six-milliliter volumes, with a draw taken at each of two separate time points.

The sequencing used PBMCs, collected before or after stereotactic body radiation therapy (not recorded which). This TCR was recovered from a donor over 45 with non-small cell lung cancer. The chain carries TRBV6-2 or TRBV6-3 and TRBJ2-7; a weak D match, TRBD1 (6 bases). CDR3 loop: CASSYSNQGWYEQYF. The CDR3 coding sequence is TGTGCCAGCAGTTACTCAAACCAGGGGTGGTACGAGCAGTACTTC.